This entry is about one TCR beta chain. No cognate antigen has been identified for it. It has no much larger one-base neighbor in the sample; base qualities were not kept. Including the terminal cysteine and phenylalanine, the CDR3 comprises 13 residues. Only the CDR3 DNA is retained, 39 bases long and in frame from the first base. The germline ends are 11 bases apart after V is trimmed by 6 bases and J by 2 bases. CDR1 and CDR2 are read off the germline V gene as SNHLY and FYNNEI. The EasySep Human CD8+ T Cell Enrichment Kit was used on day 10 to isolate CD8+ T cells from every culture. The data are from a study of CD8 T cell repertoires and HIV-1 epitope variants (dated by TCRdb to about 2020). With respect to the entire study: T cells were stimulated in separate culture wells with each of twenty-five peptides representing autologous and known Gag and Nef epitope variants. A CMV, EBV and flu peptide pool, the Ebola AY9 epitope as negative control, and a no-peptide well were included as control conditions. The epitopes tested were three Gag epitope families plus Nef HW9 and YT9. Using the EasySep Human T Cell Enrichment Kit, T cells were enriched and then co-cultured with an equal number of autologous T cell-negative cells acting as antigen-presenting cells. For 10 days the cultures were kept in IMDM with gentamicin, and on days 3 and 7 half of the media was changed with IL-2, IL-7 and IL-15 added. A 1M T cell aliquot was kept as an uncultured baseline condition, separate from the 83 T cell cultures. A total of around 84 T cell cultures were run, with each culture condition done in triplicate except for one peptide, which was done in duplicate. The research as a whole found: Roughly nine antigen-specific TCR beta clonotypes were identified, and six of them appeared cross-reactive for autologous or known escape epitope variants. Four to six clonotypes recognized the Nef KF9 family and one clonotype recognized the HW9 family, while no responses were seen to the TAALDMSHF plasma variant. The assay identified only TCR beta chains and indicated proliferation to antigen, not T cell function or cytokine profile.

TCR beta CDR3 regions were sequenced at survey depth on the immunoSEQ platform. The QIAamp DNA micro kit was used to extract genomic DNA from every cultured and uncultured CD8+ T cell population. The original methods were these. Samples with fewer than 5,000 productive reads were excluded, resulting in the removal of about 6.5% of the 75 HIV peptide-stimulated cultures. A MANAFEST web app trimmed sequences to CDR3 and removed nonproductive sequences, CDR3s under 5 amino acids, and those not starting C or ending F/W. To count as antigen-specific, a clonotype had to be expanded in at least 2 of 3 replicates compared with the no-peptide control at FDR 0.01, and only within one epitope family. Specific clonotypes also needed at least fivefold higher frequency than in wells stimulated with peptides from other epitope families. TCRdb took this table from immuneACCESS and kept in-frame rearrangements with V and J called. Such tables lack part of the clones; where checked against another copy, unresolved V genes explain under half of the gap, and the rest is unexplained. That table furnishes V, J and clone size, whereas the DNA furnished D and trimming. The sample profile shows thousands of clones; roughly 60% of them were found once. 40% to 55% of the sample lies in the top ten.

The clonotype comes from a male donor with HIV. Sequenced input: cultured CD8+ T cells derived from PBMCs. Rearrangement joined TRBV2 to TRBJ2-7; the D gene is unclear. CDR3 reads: CASRDTGAYEQYF. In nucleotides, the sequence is TGTGCCAGCAGAGACACGGGCGCCTACGAGCAGTACTTC.